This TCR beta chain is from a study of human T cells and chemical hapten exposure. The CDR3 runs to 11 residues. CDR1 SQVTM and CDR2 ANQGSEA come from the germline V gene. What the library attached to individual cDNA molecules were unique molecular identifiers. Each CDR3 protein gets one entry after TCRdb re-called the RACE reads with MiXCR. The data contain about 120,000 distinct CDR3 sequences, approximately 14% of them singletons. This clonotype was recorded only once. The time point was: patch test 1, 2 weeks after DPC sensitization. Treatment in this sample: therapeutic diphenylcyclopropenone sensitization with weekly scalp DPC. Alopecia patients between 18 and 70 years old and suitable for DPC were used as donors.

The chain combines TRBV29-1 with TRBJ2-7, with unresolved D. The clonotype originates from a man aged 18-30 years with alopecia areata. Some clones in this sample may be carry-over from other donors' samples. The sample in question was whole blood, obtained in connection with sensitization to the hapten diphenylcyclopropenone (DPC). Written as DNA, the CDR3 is TGCAGAGAACAAGAGCCTTACGAGCAGTACTTC. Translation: CREQEPYEQYF.